This T cell receptor beta chain was observed in a study of identical twins. General study results and limits: Out-of-frame beta chain sequences displayed weaker excess sharing between twins. Models predicted too little out-of-frame TCR alpha sharing in monozygotic twins. Abundant beta clonotypes from cord blood had fewer insertions, unlike memory repertoires, which showed none.

TCRdb re-derived calls from the 5' RACE reads in MiXCR, one entry per CDR3 protein. The sample includes some 200,000 distinct CDR3 sequences, about 7.5% of them seen just once. The table lists this clonotype with many counts. As yet, its antigen is unknown. The donors were all healthy and Caucasian. Trimming stripped 6 bases from V and 7 bases from J, with 19 bases between. The CDR3 length is 15 residues. Germline CDR1 and CDR2: MNHNS and SASEGT. These sequences were also reported in another study, on yellow fever vaccine responses in identical twins.

Sequencing used memory (CD45RO+) T cells sorted from blood. The receptor's source is a young woman in good health. The chain has TRBV6-1 and TRBJ1-3, with a possible D match to TRBD1 (5 bases). The DNA for the CDR3 is TGTGCCAGCAGCGAACAGGTCACGATGGGGAACACCATATATTTT. This encodes CASSEQVTMGNTIYF.